These T cell receptor beta chains were read from a single sample in a study of cytomegalovirus exposure and HLA in healthy donors. Profiled with immunoSEQ multiplex PCR; TCRdb holds only in-frame clones, not every one. The sample lists around 160,000 clones, 73% occurring once. What was sequenced was PBMCs. The receptor source for this set is a young woman in good health and CMV-seronegative. CDR3s leave out the opening cysteine and the closing phenylalanine or tryptophan. D genes are given only for firm matches.

cdr3_aa: ASSQDGRPETQY
d_call: .
v_call: TRBV4-3

cdr3_aa: ASSGGGSLAHT
d_call: .
v_call: TRBV19

cdr3_aa: ASRRDSWQPQH
d_call: TRBD1
v_call: TRBV5-5

cdr3_aa: ASSYSDRLFATEAF
d_call: TRBD1
v_call: TRBV6-6

cdr3_aa: ASSGESGRGEQF
d_call: TRBD2
v_call: TRBV10-1

cdr3_aa: ASSLAGRGSGNTIY
d_call: .
v_call: TRBV5-1

cdr3_aa: ASSSLGQNNGYT
d_call: TRBD1
v_call: TRBV27

cdr3_aa: ASSWGLADEQY
d_call: TRBD2
v_call: TRBV5-4

cdr3_aa: ASSSTLGSGRSETQY
d_call: TRBD2
v_call: TRBV28

cdr3_aa: ASSPDRVGNEQF
d_call: TRBD1
v_call: TRBV18

cdr3_aa: AWSVIQGNYGYT
d_call: .
v_call: TRBV30

cdr3_aa: ASPPGTEAF
d_call: .
v_call: TRBV9

cdr3_aa: ASSALTGGQPQH
d_call: TRBD1
v_call: TRBV2

cdr3_aa: ACPRTRKTGELF
d_call: TRBD2
v_call: TRBV30

cdr3_aa: ASSLERQSYEQY
d_call: .
v_call: TRBV5-1

cdr3_aa: ASSRTVYSNQPQH
d_call: .
v_call: TRBV19

cdr3_aa: ASSLGTSGRRGDTQY
d_call: TRBD2
v_call: TRBV5-1

cdr3_aa: ASSPGGQGAGSEKLF
d_call: TRBD1
v_call: TRBV27

cdr3_aa: ASAQGAREKLF
d_call: TRBD1
v_call: TRBV25-1

cdr3_aa: ASRPTGAGEAF
d_call: .
v_call: TRBV11-2

cdr3_aa: ASSRGLEAF
d_call: .
v_call: TRBV28

cdr3_aa: ASSPLVASGGNNEQF
d_call: TRBD2
v_call: TRBV4-3

cdr3_aa: ASSPFGRVWSTDTQY
d_call: .
v_call: TRBV18

cdr3_aa: ASSVDPASSGNTIY
d_call: .
v_call: TRBV9

cdr3_aa: ASSLQMTGRYNEQF
d_call: TRBD1
v_call: TRBV5-1